This T cell receptor beta chain comes out of a study of CD4 and CD8 cells across lung adenocarcinoma regions. Samples came from patients with localized non-small cell lung adenocarcinoma. The CDR3 runs 14 residues. Germline V gene sequence: CDR1 MNHNS, CDR2 SASEGT. As concerns this clonotype: One junction end does not reproduce the germline sequence, and a read error may be involved.

TCRdb analysed the PCR reads with MiXCR anew, one entry per CDR3 protein. The sample includes approximately 16,000 distinct CDR3 sequences, 45% to 70% of them seen just once. The TCR originated in a female donor with lung adenocarcinoma. The CD4 and CD8 labels of this study may be unreliable. The chain is built from TRBV6-1 and TRBJ2-3, with D possibly TRBD1 on 7 matching bases. The sequencing input was CD8+ T cells from the center of a lung tumor. CDR3 sequence reads: CAGLGGGEQDTQYF. CDR3 nucleotides: TGTGCCGGCCTAGGGGGCGGGGAGCAAGATACCCAGTATTTT.